The entry below gives a single T cell receptor beta chain sequence along with its context. Clones were read by immunoSEQ multiplex PCR, and TCRdb kept only the in-frame ones, dropping some. The top ten hold under 2.5% of the sample, which has just over 300,000 clones, 70% to 90% seen once. These data originate in a study of blood T cell repertoires in COVID-19. Per germline, CDR1 SGDLS and CDR2 YYNGEE. The CDR3 is 14 residues long. Trimming shortened V by 0 bases and J by 5 bases, and 10 bases separated the two germline ends. This clonotype originated in a man aged 25 to 45 who had recovered from COVID-19. The sequenced sample consisted of PBMCs or T cells enriched from blood (not recorded which). The chain employs TRBV9 and TRBJ2-3; D remains ambiguous. The CDR3: CASSVGPTGDTQYF. CDR3 DNA: TGTGCCAGCAGCGTAGGTCCAACTGGAGATACGCAGTATTTT.